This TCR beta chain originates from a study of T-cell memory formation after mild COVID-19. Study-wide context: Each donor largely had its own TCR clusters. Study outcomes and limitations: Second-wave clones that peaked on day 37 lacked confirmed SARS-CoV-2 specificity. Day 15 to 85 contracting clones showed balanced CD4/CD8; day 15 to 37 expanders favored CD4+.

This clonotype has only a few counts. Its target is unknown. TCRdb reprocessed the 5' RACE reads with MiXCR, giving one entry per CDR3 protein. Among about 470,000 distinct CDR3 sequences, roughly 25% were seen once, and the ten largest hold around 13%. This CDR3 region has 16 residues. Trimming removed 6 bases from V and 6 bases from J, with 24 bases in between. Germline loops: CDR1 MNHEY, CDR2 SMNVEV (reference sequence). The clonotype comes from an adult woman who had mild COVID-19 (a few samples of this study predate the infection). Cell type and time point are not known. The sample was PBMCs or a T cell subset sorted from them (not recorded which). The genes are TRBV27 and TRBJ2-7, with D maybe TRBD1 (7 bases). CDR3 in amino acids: CASSNPEGAPLSEQYF. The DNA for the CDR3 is TGTGCCAGCAGCAACCCGGAGGGGGCACCCTTGAGCGAGCAGTACTTC.